A selection of T cell receptor beta chains follows, all from one sample in a study of shared clonotypes between healthy human individuals. The assay was immunoSEQ multiplex PCR, and TCRdb's table has in-frame clones only and misses some. The sample carries 1,400,000 or so clones, approximately 98.5% recorded once. Sequencing was carried out using naive CD4+ T cells sorted from blood. These receptors were obtained from a man aged 25-45 years in good health. Each CDR3 is given with its conserved first and last residue.

j_call v_call cdr3_aa
TRBJ2-7 TRBV28 CASSLVGSDEQYF
TRBJ2-7 TRBV27 CASSLKRGETYEQYF
TRBJ2-7 TRBV19 CASSLQQGYEQYF
TRBJ1-1 TRBV28 CASSLTNTEAFF
TRBJ2-3 TRBV27 CASSTGFSTDTQYF
TRBJ2-7 TRBV5-1 CASSSGLAESYEQYF
TRBJ2-1 TRBV6-1 CASSEVVSDQFF
TRBJ1-4 TRBV10-3 CAISEKGGANEKLFF
TRBJ2-2 TRBV11-3 CASSNRGRDGELFF
TRBJ2-7 TRBV18 CASSPVRGAPYEQYF
TRBJ2-3 TRBV28 CASTPRRGSTDTQYF
TRBJ2-5 TRBV19 CASSSRGETQYF
TRBJ2-1 TRBV6-1 CASSGLAVETYNEQFF
TRBJ2-3 TRBV5-4 CASSPRQDTQYF
TRBJ2-3 TRBV9 CASSSGIIRTDTQYF
TRBJ2-7 TRBV5-5 CASSLTRADYEQYF
TRBJ1-1 TRBV5-5 CASSLASPMNTEAFF
TRBJ1-2 TRBV18 CASSEAGAYYGYTF
TRBJ2-5 TRBV19 CASSINTGQGRKETQYF
TRBJ2-2 TRBV30 CAWSRVPNTGELFF
TRBJ2-4 TRBV9 CASSVDSTKNIQYF
TRBJ2-3 TRBV14 CASSQRRRGTDTQYF
TRBJ2-3 TRBV18 CASSRDFGTDTQYF
TRBJ2-2 TRBV19 CASKRGWQPGELFF
TRBJ2-5 TRBV9 CASSAFNGGAETQYF
TRBJ1-5 TRBV27 CASSLAGVSNQPQHF
TRBJ2-1 TRBV5-4 CASSLELAAEQFF
TRBJ2-1 TRBV14 CASSQVYNEQFF
TRBJ2-7 TRBV6-1 CASREGTGGAYEQYF
TRBJ1-4 TRBV7-9 CASSLNGVGEKLFF
TRBJ1-2 TRBV13 CASSLLGSTYGYTF
TRBJ1-3 TRBV11-2 CASSPLQGSGNTIYF